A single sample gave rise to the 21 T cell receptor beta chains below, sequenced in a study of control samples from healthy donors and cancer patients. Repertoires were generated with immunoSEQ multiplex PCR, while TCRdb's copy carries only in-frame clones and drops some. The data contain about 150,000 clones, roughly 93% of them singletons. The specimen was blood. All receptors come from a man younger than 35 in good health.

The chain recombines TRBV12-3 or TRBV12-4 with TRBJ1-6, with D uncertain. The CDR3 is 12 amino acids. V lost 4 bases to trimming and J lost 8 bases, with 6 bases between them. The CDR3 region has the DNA TGTGCCAGCAGTTCCCCCTATTCACCCCTCCACTTT. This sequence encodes CASSSPYSPLHF.

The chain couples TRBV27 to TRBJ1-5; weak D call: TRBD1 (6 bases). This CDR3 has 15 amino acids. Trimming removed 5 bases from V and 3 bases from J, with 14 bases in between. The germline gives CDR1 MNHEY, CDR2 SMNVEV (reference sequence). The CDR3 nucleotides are TGTGCCAGCAGTCCACAGGGAGGTTTCAATCAGCCCCAGCATTTT. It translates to CASSPQGGFNQPQHF.

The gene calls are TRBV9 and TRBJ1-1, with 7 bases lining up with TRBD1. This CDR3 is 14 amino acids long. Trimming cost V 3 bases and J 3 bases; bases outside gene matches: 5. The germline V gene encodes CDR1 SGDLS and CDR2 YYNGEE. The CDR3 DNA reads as TGTGCCAGCAGCGGGGACAGAGGGTACACTGAAGCTTTCTTT. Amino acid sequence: CASSGDRGYTEAFF.

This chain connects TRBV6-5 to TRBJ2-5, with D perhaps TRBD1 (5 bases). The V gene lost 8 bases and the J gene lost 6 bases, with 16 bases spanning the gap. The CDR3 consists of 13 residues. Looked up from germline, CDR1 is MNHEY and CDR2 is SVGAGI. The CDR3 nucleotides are TGTGCCAGCGTACAGGCCCCCGTCAAGACCCAGTACTTC. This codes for CASVQAPVKTQYF.

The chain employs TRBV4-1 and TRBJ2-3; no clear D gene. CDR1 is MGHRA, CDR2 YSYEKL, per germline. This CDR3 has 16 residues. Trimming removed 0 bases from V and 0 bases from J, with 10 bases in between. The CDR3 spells CASSQEKHESTDTQYF. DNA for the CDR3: TGCGCCAGCAGCCAAGAGAAGCACGAAAGCACAGATACGCAGTATTTT.

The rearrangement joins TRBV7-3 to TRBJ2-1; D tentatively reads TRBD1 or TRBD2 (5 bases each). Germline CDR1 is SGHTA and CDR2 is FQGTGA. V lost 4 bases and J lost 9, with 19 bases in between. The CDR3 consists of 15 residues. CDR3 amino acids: CASSSGDYGAAEQFF. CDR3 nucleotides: TGTGCCAGCAGCTCCGGCGACTACGGGGCCGCTGAGCAGTTCTTC. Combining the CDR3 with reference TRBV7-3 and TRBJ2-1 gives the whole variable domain GAGVSQTPSNKVTEKGKYVELRCDPISGHTALYWYRQSLGQGPEFLIYFQGTGAADDSGLPNDRFFAVRPEGSVSTLKIQRTERGDSAVYLCASSSGDYGAAEQFFGPGTRLTVL.

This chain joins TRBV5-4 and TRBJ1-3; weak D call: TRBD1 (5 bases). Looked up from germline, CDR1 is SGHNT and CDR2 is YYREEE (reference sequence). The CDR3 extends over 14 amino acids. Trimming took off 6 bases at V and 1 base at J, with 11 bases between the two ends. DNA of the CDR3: TGTGCCAGCACCGGCCGGGGGTCTGGAAACACCATATATTTT. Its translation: CASTGRGSGNTIYF. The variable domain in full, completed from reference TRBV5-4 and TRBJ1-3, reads ETGVTQSPTHLIKTRGQQVTLRCSSQSGHNTVSWYQQALGQGPQFIFQYYREEENGRGNFPPRFSGLQFPNYSSELNVNALELDDSALYLCASTGRGSGNTIYFGEGSWLTVV.

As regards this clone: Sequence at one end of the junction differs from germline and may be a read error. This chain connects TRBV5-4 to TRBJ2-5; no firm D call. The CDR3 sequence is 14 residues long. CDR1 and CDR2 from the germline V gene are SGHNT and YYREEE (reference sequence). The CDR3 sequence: CASSLSSRQGTQYF. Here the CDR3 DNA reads TGTGCCAGCAGCTTGTCTTCGAGGCAAGGGACCCAGTACTTC.

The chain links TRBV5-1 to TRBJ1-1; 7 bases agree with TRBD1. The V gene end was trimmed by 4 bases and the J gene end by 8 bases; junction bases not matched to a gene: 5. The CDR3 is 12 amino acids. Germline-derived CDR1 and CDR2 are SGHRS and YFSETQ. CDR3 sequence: CASSEPQGEAFF. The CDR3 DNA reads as TGCGCCAGCAGCGAACCACAGGGGGAAGCTTTCTTT.

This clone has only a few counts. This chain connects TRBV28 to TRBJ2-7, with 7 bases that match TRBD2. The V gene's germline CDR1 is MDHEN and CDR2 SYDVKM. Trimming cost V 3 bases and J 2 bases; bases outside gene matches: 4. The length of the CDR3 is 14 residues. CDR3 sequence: CASSFVGTTYEQYF. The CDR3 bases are TGTGCCAGCAGTTTCGTGGGGACTACCTACGAGCAGTACTTC.

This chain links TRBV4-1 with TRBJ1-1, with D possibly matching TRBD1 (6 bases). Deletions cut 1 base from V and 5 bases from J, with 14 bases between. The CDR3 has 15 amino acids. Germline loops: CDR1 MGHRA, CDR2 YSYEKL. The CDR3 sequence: CASSQVESQGTEAFF. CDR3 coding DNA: TGCGCCAGCAGCCAAGTTGAGAGCCAGGGGACTGAAGCTTTCTTT.

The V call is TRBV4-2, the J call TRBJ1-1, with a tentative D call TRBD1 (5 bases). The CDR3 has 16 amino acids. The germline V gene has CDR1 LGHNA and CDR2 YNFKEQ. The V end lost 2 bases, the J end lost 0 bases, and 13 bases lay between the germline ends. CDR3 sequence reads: CASSQWSGKMNTEAFF. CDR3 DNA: TGTGCCAGCAGCCAATGGTCAGGGAAGATGAACACTGAAGCTTTCTTT.

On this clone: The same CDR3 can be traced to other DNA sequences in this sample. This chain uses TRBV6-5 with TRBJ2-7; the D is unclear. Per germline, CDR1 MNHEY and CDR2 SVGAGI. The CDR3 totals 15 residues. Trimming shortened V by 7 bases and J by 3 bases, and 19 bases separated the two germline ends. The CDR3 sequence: CASTPNRETFYEQYF. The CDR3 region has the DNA TGTGCCAGCACCCCAAACCGAGAGACATTCTACGAGCAGTACTTC.

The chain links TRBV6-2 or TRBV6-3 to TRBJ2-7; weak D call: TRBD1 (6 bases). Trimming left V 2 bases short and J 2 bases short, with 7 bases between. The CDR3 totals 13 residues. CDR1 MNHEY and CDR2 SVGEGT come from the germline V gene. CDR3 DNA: TGTGCCAGCAGTTACAACAGGGCCTACGAGCAGTACTTC. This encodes CASSYNRAYEQYF.

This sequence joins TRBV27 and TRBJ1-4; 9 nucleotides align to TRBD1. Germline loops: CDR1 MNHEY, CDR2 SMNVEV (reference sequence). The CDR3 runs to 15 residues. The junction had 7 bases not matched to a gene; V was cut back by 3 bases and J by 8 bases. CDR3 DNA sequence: TGTGCCAGCAGTTTTCTGGACAGGGGTGGAGAAAAACTGTTTTTT. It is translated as CASSFLDRGGEKLFF.

CDR3 nucleotides: TGCGCCAGCAGCCAAGTACGTCTCGGGGCCACTGAAGCTTTCTTT. Amino acids: CASSQVRLGATEAFF. V gene TRBV4-1 combines with J gene TRBJ1-1; the D gene is possibly TRBD1 (5 bases). The ends were cut back, 1 base at V and 4 bases at J, with 13 bases in the middle. Germline assignment: CDR1 MGHRA and CDR2 YSYEKL. The CDR3 is 15 amino acids.

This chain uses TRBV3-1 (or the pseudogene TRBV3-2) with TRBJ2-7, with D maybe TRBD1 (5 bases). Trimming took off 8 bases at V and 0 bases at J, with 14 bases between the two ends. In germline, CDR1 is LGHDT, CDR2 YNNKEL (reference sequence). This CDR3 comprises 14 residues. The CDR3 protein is CASLDSRSSYEQYF. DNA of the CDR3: TGTGCCAGCCTTGACAGTAGGAGCTCCTACGAGCAGTACTTC.

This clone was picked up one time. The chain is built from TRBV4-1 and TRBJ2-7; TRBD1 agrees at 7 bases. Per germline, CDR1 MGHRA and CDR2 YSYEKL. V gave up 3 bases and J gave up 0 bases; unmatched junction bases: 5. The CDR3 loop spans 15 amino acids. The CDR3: CASSQIQGFSYEQYF. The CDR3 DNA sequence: TGCGCCAGCAGCCAGATACAGGGGTTCTCCTACGAGCAGTACTTC.

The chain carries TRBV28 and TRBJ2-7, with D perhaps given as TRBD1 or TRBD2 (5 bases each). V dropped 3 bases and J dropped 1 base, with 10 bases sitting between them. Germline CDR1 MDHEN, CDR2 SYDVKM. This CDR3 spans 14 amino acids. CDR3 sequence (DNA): TGTGCCAGCAGTTTGGGGGACGGGTCCTACGAGCAGTACTTC. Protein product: CASSLGDGSYEQYF.

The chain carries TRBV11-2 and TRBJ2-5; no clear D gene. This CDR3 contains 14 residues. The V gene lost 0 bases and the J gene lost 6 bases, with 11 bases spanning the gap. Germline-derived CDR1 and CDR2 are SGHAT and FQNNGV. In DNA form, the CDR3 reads TGTGCCAGCAGCTTAGAGCGTTTGCTGCAGACCCAGTACTTC. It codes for CASSLERLLQTQYF.

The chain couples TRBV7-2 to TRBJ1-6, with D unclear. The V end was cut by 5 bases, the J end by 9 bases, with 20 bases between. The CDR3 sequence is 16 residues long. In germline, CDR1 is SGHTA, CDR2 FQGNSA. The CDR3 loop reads CASSPPPSTRRSPLHF. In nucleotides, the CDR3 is TGTGCCAGCAGCCCACCCCCCTCGACGAGACGTTCACCCCTCCACTTT.